A single sample gave rise to the 24 T cell receptor beta chains below, sequenced in a study of blood T cell repertoires in COVID-19. The protocol was immunoSEQ multiplex PCR, while the TCRdb copy is restricted to in-frame clones and leaves out a portion. The data show around 130,000 clones, around 86% seen once. Material for sequencing was PBMCs or T cells enriched from blood (not recorded which). Source of these receptors: a man aged 25-40 years who had recovered from COVID-19.

The rearrangement links TRBV24-1 to TRBJ2-1; 14 nucleotides agree with TRBD2. V lost 3 bases and J lost 4; bases outside the gene matches: 4. The CDR3 runs 17 residues. Germline V gene data show CDR1 as KGHDR and CDR2 as SFDVKD. The CDR3 DNA is TGTGCCACCAGTGATGGGACTAGCGGGAGATCGTACAATGAGCAGTTCTTC. This encodes CATSDGTSGRSYNEQFF.

This clone has only a few counts. V and J are TRBV19 and TRBJ2-2, with 8 bases that match TRBD2. The CDR3 covers 16 residues. V dropped 3 bases and J dropped 4; count of bases not matched to a gene: 7. The germline CDR1 and CDR2 sequences are LNHDA and SQIVND (reference sequence). CDR3 residues: CASSILTSGGTGELFF. CDR3 nucleotide sequence: TGTGCCAGTAGTATCTTAACTAGCGGAGGCACCGGGGAGCTGTTTTTT.

The gene calls are TRBV5-4 and TRBJ1-1; D remains unclear. CDR3 size: 13 residues. Germline CDR1 SGHNT, CDR2 YYREEE (reference sequence). Deletions cut 5 bases from V and 2 bases from J, with 10 bases between. In DNA form, the CDR3 reads TGTGCCAGCAGTCGGGGTACAAACACTGAAGCTTTCTTT. It yields the protein CASSRGTNTEAFF.

As for this clone: At one of its ends the junction is not consistent with the germline gene, which may arise from a read error. V and J are TRBV19 and TRBJ1-2; weak D call: TRBD1 (5 bases). Germline V gives CDR1 LNHDA, CDR2 SQIVND (reference sequence). This CDR3 comprises 14 residues. The CDR3 coding sequence is TGTGCGAGTACCCCGCGGGGGAGTACTTATGGCTACACCTTC. Translated: CASTPRGSTYGYTF.

V and J are TRBV11-3 and TRBJ2-1, with D perhaps matching TRBD2 (7 bases). The CDR3 extends over 15 amino acids. V dropped 2 bases and J dropped 0 bases, with 8 bases sitting between them. Germline V CDR1 and CDR2: SGHNT, YENEEA. The CDR3 loop reads CASSLRGASYNEQFF. The CDR3 DNA reads TGTGCCAGCAGCTTACGGGGGGCCTCCTACAATGAGCAGTTCTTC.

The sample holds one count of this clone. The V call is TRBV29-1, the J call TRBJ1-4; D unclear. CDR3 length: 11 residues. Germline CDR1 SQVTM, CDR2 ANQGSEA. Between the trimmed V and J ends, which lost 4 bases and 14 bases, there was a span of 14 bases. The CDR3 is CSVGGGQNLFF. Written as DNA, the CDR3 is TGCAGCGTTGGAGGAGGTCAGAATCTGTTTTTT.

The chain is built from TRBV5-1 and TRBJ1-2; 7 bases are a match to TRBD1. V was pared by 3 bases and J by 3 bases, with 5 bases of the junction left unmatched. The CDR3 covers 14 residues. Germline V gives CDR1 SGHRS, CDR2 YFSETQ. CDR3 sequence reads: CASSSGQPDYGYTF. The CDR3 DNA reads as TGCGCCAGCAGCTCGGGACAGCCAGACTATGGCTACACCTTC.

This chain joins TRBV7-6 and TRBJ1-3; no clear D gene. V was trimmed by 5 bases and J by 2 bases, leaving 16 bases between them. The CDR3 has 16 residues. Germline assignment: CDR1 SGHVS and CDR2 FNYEAQ. The DNA for the CDR3 is TGTGCCAGCAGCCTAGAGGCCGGAGGGCCTGGAAACACCATATATTTT. It codes for CASSLEAGGPGNTIYF.

This sequence joins TRBV19 and TRBJ2-4; the match to TRBD2 covers 7 bases. The CDR3 is 14 amino acids. J was trimmed by 8 bases and V by 6 bases; bases with no gene match: 10. Germline lookup yields CDR1 LNHDA and CDR2 SQIVND (reference sequence). CDR3 in DNA: TGTGCCAGTAGCCCCCGGGCGGGAGCGGACATTCAGTACTTC. This gives the protein CASSPRAGADIQYF.

This clone was seen just once. The J gene is TRBJ1-2, the V gene TRBV6-2 or TRBV6-3, with TRBD1 matching over 8 bases. Per germline, CDR1 MNHEY and CDR2 SVGEGT. The CDR3 has 15 amino acids. V gave up 6 bases and J gave up 3 bases; unmatched junction bases: 9. The CDR3 DNA reads as TGTGCCAGCAGCTCCGGACAGGGAGTCCACTATGGCTACACCTTC. It yields the protein CASSSGQGVHYGYTF.

J is TRBJ1-5 and V is TRBV7-3; D is undetermined. This CDR3 contains 13 residues. CDR1 is SGHTA and CDR2 is FQGTGA in the germline V gene. Between the trimmed V and J ends, which lost 2 bases and 4 bases, there was a span of 6 bases. The CDR3 loop is CASSLFANQPQHF. For the CDR3, the DNA is TGTGCCAGCAGCTTATTTGCGAATCAGCCCCAGCATTTT.

The chain has TRBV13 and TRBJ2-7; 9 bases agree with TRBD2. Looked up from germline, CDR1 is PRHDT and CDR2 is FYEKMQ (reference sequence). V was pared by 0 bases and J by 2 bases, with 2 bases of the junction left unmatched. The CDR3 sequence is 15 residues long. The CDR3 nucleotides read TGTGCCAGCAGCTTAGGGACTAGCGGAACCTACGAGCAGTACTTC. It translates to CASSLGTSGTYEQYF.

J is TRBJ1-3 and V is TRBV6-5, with 9 bases matching TRBD1. This CDR3 has 15 amino acids. V was pared by 4 bases and J by 0 bases, with 1 base of the junction left unmatched. From germline, CDR1 is MNHEY and CDR2 SVGAGI. CDR3 in amino acids: CASSSTGGSGNTIYF. Here the CDR3 DNA reads TGTGCCAGCAGTTCGACAGGGGGCTCTGGAAACACCATATATTTT.

The chain employs TRBV5-6 and TRBJ1-2; D gene uncertain. The CDR3 extends over 14 amino acids. The V end lost 0 bases, the J end lost 2 bases, and 8 bases lay between the germline ends. Germline V lookup: CDR1 SGHDT, CDR2 YYEEEE. CDR3 nucleotide sequence: TGTGCCAGCAGCTTGGACGGACTCAACTATGGCTACACCTTC. It yields the protein CASSLDGLNYGYTF.

This clone appeared a single time. The genes are TRBV18 and TRBJ1-1, with 12 bases lining up with TRBD1. The CDR3 runs to 17 residues. From germline, CDR1 is KGHSH and CDR2 LQKENI. With V trimmed by 8 bases and J by 5 bases, 15 bases remained unmatched. The CDR3 here is CASLPLGQGALGTEAFF. Written as DNA, the CDR3 is TGTGCCAGCCTCCCTTTGGGACAGGGGGCGCTGGGTACTGAAGCTTTCTTT. Full variable domain (rest looked up from reference TRBV18 and TRBJ1-1): NAGVMQNPRHLVRRRGQEARLRCSPMKGHSHVYWYRQLPEEGLKFMVYLQKENIIDESGMPKERFSAEFPKEGPSILRIQQVVRGDSAAYFCASLPLGQGALGTEAFFGQGTRLTVV.

This chain joins TRBV3-1 (or the pseudogene TRBV3-2) and TRBJ2-5; a weak D match, TRBD1 (6 bases). Deletions cut 0 bases from V and 3 bases from J, with 14 bases between. CDR1 is LGHDT, CDR2 YNNKEL, per germline (reference sequence). This CDR3 has 16 amino acids. The CDR3 loop is CASSQDPGTRKETQYF. CDR3 bases: TGTGCCAGCAGCCAAGATCCCGGGACACGGAAAGAGACCCAGTACTTC.

The chain carries TRBV19 and TRBJ1-5; 7 bases map to TRBD1. The junction had 9 bases not matched to a gene; V was cut back by 7 bases and J by 0 bases. The V gene's germline CDR1 is LNHDA and CDR2 SQIVND (reference sequence). CDR3 size: 16 residues. This chain's CDR3 is CASKPTGRGSNQPQHF. The CDR3 nucleotides are TGTGCCAGTAAGCCGACAGGGCGGGGTAGCAATCAGCCCCAGCATTTT.

The V and J genes are TRBV19 and TRBJ2-4, with 8 bases aligning to TRBD1. The CDR3 is 15 residues long. The junction had 8 bases not matched to a gene; V was cut back by 5 bases and J by 5 bases. Germline V CDR1 and CDR2: LNHDA, SQIVND (reference sequence). CDR3 nucleotide sequence: TGTGCCAGTAGTGGGACAGGAACCGGCCAAAACATTCAGTACTTC. Translation gives CASSGTGTGQNIQYF.

The rearrangement uses TRBV19 and TRBJ2-1; D may be TRBD1 (6 bases). V shed 3 bases and J shed 8 bases, with 17 bases lying between them. This CDR3 comprises 15 residues. Germline V gene sequence: CDR1 LNHDA, CDR2 SQIVND (reference sequence). The CDR3 sequence is CASSIRGLGSDEQFF. CDR3 nucleotide sequence: TGTGCCAGTAGTATCAGGGGCCTCGGTTCCGATGAGCAGTTCTTC. Together with reference TRBV19 and TRBJ2-1, the CDR3 gives the full variable domain: DGGITQSPKYLFRKEGQNVTLSCEQNLNHDAMYWYRQDPGQGLRLIYYSQIVNDFQKGDIAEGYSVSREKKESFPLTVTSAQKNPTAFYLCASSIRGLGSDEQFFGPGTRLTVL.

The rearrangement uses TRBV18 and TRBJ2-3; 7 bases are shared with TRBD2. The CDR3 is 18 amino acids. The germline V gene encodes CDR1 KGHSH and CDR2 LQKENI. V shed 4 bases, J shed 4 bases, and the junction held 17 bases outside the gene matches. The CDR3 loop is CASSRGRLAATPADTQYF. In nucleotides, the CDR3 is TGTGCCAGCTCACGAGGAAGGCTAGCGGCCACCCCGGCAGATACGCAGTATTTT.

The chain couples TRBV21-1 to TRBJ2-1; whether TRBD2, the table's D call, matches the DNA was not checked. TRBV21-1 is noted as a pseudogene. The CDR3 loop spans 18 amino acids. The CDR3 protein is CASRWEAGGPEFSVEQFF. The DNA of the CDR3 is TGTGCCAGCAGGTGGGAAGCGGGAGGGCCCGAATTTTCGGTTGAGCAGTTCTTC.

This CDR3 reads CASSLGAGGAEQFF. DNA for the CDR3: TGTGCCAGCAGCTTAGGGGCGGGCGGGGCCGAGCAGTTCTTC. The chain employs TRBV7-9 and TRBJ2-1, with D tentatively TRBD2 (6 bases). V shed 1 base and J shed 10 bases, with 14 bases lying between them. CDR1 SEHNR and CDR2 FQNEAQ come from the germline V gene (reference sequence). The CDR3 has 14 residues.

The chain links TRBV4-1 to TRBJ2-1; maybe TRBD2 (5 bases). With 0 bases removed from V and 11 bases from J, the gap between germline ends came to 11 bases. Germline-derived CDR1 and CDR2 are MGHRA and YSYEKL. CDR3 length: 13 amino acids. CDR3 protein: CASSQDPTKKQFF. The CDR3 DNA follows: TGCGCCAGCAGCCAAGACCCGACTAAAAAGCAGTTCTTC.

This chain connects TRBV19 to TRBJ1-4; 9 positions match TRBD1. The CDR3 loop spans 14 amino acids. Germline V gene data show CDR1 as LNHDA and CDR2 as SQIVND (reference sequence). The ends lost 5 bases at V and 5 bases at J; junction bases unmatched: 3. CDR3 protein: CASSAGTGNEKLFF. The CDR3 region has the DNA TGTGCCAGTAGTGCCGGGACAGGGAATGAAAAACTGTTTTTT.